These 20 T cell receptor beta chains originate from one sample sequenced in a study of neurological immune-mediated disorders. TCRdb processed the 5' RACE reads anew with MiXCR; each CDR3 protein has one entry. The profile shows tens of thousands of distinct CDR3 sequences, 5.2% of them singletons. Material for sequencing was PBMCs. All receptors derive from a man between 18 and 35 years old with multiple sclerosis.

Many counts were recorded for this clonotype. V and J are TRBV20-1 and TRBJ2-7, with D possibly called TRBD1 or TRBD2 (6 bases each). The CDR3 runs to 13 residues. The V gene's germline CDR1 is DFQATT and CDR2 SNEGSKA (reference sequence). Trimming removed 3 bases from V and 6 bases from J, with 15 bases in between. CDR3 region: CSASAVGGGEQYF. The CDR3 DNA sequence: TGCAGTGCTAGCGCGGTCGGAGGGGGCGAGCAGTACTTC.

This clonotype was detected many times. The chain employs TRBV7-2 and TRBJ2-1; 9 positions agree with TRBD2. With 1 base clipped from V and 7 bases from J, the junction kept 5 bases outside the gene matches. Looked up from germline, CDR1 is SGHTA and CDR2 is FQGNSA. The CDR3 is made up of 15 amino acids. CDR3 region: CASSLVAGVENEQFF. CDR3 coding DNA: TGTGCCAGCAGCTTAGTAGCGGGAGTAGAAAATGAGCAGTTCTTC. Supplemented by reference TRBV7-2 and TRBJ2-1, the full variable domain reads GAGVSQSPSNKVTEKGKDVELRCDPISGHTALYWYRQSLGQGLEFLIYFQGNSAPDKSGLPSDRFSAERTGGSVSTLTIQRTQQEDSAVYLCASSLVAGVENEQFFGPGTRLTVL.

At least ten counts were recorded for this clonotype. The V and J genes are TRBV29-1 and TRBJ2-7; 7 nucleotides line up with TRBD1. This CDR3 comprises 13 residues. J gave up 3 bases and V 3 bases, and 5 bases lay outside the gene matches. Germline CDR1 SQVTM, CDR2 ANQGSEA. The CDR3 is CSVDAGGNYEQYF. The CDR3 region has the DNA TGCAGCGTTGATGCAGGGGGAAACTACGAGCAGTACTTC.

The table lists this clonotype with many counts. This chain links TRBV12-3 or TRBV12-4 with TRBJ2-1; no reliable D call. CDR3 length: 12 amino acids. V lost 3 bases and J 4 bases, leaving 4 bases between the germline ends. CDR3 DNA: TGTGCCAGCAGTTTCTCTTACAATGAGCAGTTCTTC. This encodes CASSFSYNEQFF.

Of note for this clonotype: A much larger clone is a single base away; this may be a read error. Since no conserved phenylalanine or tryptophan closes the CDR3, a read error is the likely cause. J is TRBJ2-3 and V is TRBV29-1, with 8 bases fitting TRBD2. The length of the CDR3 is 13 residues. The V segment lost 6 bases and the J segment 2 bases; nucleotides outside the gene matches: 4. The germline gives CDR1 SQVTM, CDR2 ANQGSEA. CDR3 nucleotides: TGCAGCGTCATTAGCGGGGTCACAGATACGCAGTATATT. This sequence encodes CSVISGVTDTQYI.

This clonotype was seen ten or more times. The chain couples TRBV20-1 to TRBJ2-3; no definite D call. V lost 0 bases and J lost 8, with 9 bases in between. CDR3 length: 12 residues. The germline V gene encodes CDR1 DFQATT and CDR2 SNEGSKA (reference sequence). The CDR3: CSARDTTGTQYF. CDR3 bases: TGCAGTGCTAGAGATACGACGGGTACGCAGTATTTT.

This clonotype appeared many times. The chain employs TRBV5-1 and TRBJ2-2; D uncertain. The CDR3 totals 18 residues. The V end lost 0 bases, the J end lost 4 bases, and 19 bases lay between the germline ends. From germline, CDR1 is SGHRS and CDR2 YFSETQ. CDR3 in DNA: TGCGCCAGCAGCTTGGCCGGAATTAAGGGTACGGTCACCGGGGAGCTGTTTTTT. Translation: CASSLAGIKGTVTGELFF.

V is TRBV6-5 and J is TRBJ2-3; D remains ambiguous. Germline CDR1 MNHEY, CDR2 SVGAGI. The CDR3 runs to 12 residues. V gave up 9 bases and J gave up 0 bases, with 7 bases separating them. CDR3 amino acids: CASVGSTDTQYF. In DNA form, the CDR3 reads TGTGCCAGTGTCGGTAGCACAGATACGCAGTATTTT.

This clonotype was counted many times. The V call is TRBV4-1, the J call TRBJ1-1, with TRBD1 matching 7 bases. The CDR3 spans 13 residues. V shed 5 bases, J shed 4 bases, and the junction held 4 bases outside the gene matches. Germline lookup yields CDR1 MGHRA and CDR2 YSYEKL. The CDR3 spells CASSRGPGTEAFF. Written as DNA, the CDR3 is TGCGCCAGCAGCAGGGGGCCGGGCACTGAAGCTTTCTTT.

The table lists this clonotype with many counts. The rearrangement links TRBV5-1 to TRBJ2-3; D might be TRBD2 (6 bases). Germline values: CDR1 SGHRS, CDR2 YFSETQ. The germline V and J ends were trimmed by 2 bases and 5 bases, with 15 bases remaining between them. This CDR3 region has 15 residues. CDR3 sequence (DNA): TGCGCCAGCAGCTTATATGCGGGGCCCGGAGATACGCAGTATTTT. The encoded protein is CASSLYAGPGDTQYF.

This clonotype came up a few times. The J gene is TRBJ2-7, the V gene TRBV9; 7 bases are shared with TRBD2. CDR1 is SGDLS, CDR2 YYNGEE, per germline. The V segment lost 0 bases and the J segment 6 bases; nucleotides outside the gene matches: 9. The CDR3 length is 15 residues. The CDR3 sequence is CASSVGERGPLEQYF. The CDR3, as DNA: TGTGCCAGCAGCGTAGGGGAGCGGGGCCCCCTCGAGCAGTACTTC. The full variable domain, completed using reference TRBV9 and TRBJ2-7, is DSGVTQTPKHLITATGQRVTLRCSPRSGDLSVYWYQQSLDQGLQFLIQYYNGEERAKGNILERFSAQQFPDLHSELNLSSLELGDSALYFCASSVGERGPLEQYFGPGTRLTVT.

This clonotype was seen repeatedly, ten times or more. The CDR3 protein is CSARDLLGTDTQYF. In DNA, the CDR3 is TGCAGTGCTAGAGATCTACTAGGTACAGATACGCAGTATTTT. J is TRBJ2-3 and V is TRBV20-1; the D gene is possibly TRBD2 (5 bases). The germline gives CDR1 DFQATT, CDR2 SNEGSKA (reference sequence). The ends were cut back, 0 bases at V and 3 bases at J, with 10 bases in the middle. The CDR3 is made up of 14 amino acids.

This clonotype has a count of ten or more. The chain recombines TRBV7-2 with TRBJ2-6; no clear D. The CDR3 sequence is 17 residues long. Germline-derived CDR1 and CDR2 are SGHTA and FQGNSA. V dropped 5 bases and J dropped 4 bases, with 18 bases sitting between them. The CDR3 here is CASSPHAPVPGANVLTF. The CDR3 DNA sequence: TGTGCCAGCAGCCCCCACGCCCCAGTACCCGGGGCCAACGTCCTGACTTTC. Full variable domain (outside the CDR3, taken from reference TRBV7-2 and TRBJ2-6): GAGVSQSPSNKVTEKGKDVELRCDPISGHTALYWYRQSLGQGLEFLIYFQGNSAPDKSGLPSDRFSAERTGGSVSTLTIQRTQQEDSAVYLCASSPHAPVPGANVLTFGAGSRLTVL.

This clonotype was recorded at least ten times. This chain joins TRBV4-3 and TRBJ2-7, with 7 bases identical to TRBD1. Germline lookup yields CDR1 LGHNA and CDR2 YSLEER. The CDR3 runs to 15 residues. Trimming took 1 base from V and 2 from J; bases not matched to a gene: 5. CDR3 region: CASSQARDSPYEQYF. The CDR3 nucleotides are TGCGCCAGCAGCCAAGCCCGGGACAGCCCCTACGAGCAGTACTTC.

Regarding this clonotype: This may come from a read error, since a much larger clone is one base off. V and J are TRBV5-1 and TRBJ1-4, with D unresolved. The CDR3 contains 14 residues. From germline, CDR1 is SGHRS and CDR2 YFSETQ. CDR3 in amino acids: CTSSIDTRHEKLFF. As DNA, the CDR3 is TGCACCAGCAGCATCGACACCCGGCATGAAAAACTGTTTTTT.

This clonotype has ten or more counts. The CDR3 protein is CASSFRQGGGYTF. The CDR3 nucleotides are TGTGCCAGCAGTTTTAGGCAGGGGGGTGGCTACACCTTC. The rearrangement joins TRBV12-3 or TRBV12-4 to TRBJ1-2; TRBD1 agrees at 7 bases. The trim removed 3 bases at V and 7 bases at J, leaving 5 bases unmatched. CDR3 size: 13 residues.

This clonotype appeared many times. This rearrangement joins TRBV5-1 to TRBJ1-1; 7 bases agree with TRBD1. This CDR3 comprises 15 residues. V trimming: 2 bases; J trimming: 3 bases; junction bases outside the gene matches: 7. In germline, CDR1 is SGHRS, CDR2 YFSETQ. The CDR3: CASSFRGPRDTEAFF. The CDR3 region has the DNA TGCGCCAGCAGCTTTAGGGGGCCTAGGGACACTGAAGCTTTCTTT.

This clonotype was seen many times. The V gene is TRBV6-5, the J gene TRBJ2-3, with 7 bases matching TRBD2. Looked up from germline, CDR1 is MNHEY and CDR2 is SVGAGI. This CDR3 has 15 amino acids. V dropped 9 bases and J dropped 1; count of bases not matched to a gene: 10. CDR3 nucleotide sequence: TGTGCCAGTAGAGCGGGGCTCTCGGGCACAGATACGCAGTATTTT. Protein sequence: CASRAGLSGTDTQYF.

This clonotype was seen at least ten times. The J gene is TRBJ2-5, the V gene TRBV5-6; TRBD1 matches at 7 bases. Germline CDR1 is SGHDT and CDR2 is YYEEEE. This CDR3 spans 13 amino acids. V lost 0 bases and J lost 7; bases outside the gene matches: 3. CDR3 sequence: CASSLGQGGTQYF. In DNA, the CDR3 is TGTGCCAGCAGCTTGGGACAGGGTGGGACCCAGTACTTC.

This clonotype was observed many times. This chain connects TRBV5-1 to TRBJ1-2; weak D call: TRBD1 (5 bases). The CDR3 extends over 12 amino acids. Trimming left V 3 bases short and J 6 bases short, with 9 bases between. Looked up from germline, CDR1 is SGHRS and CDR2 is YFSETQ. The CDR3 DNA sequence: TGCGCCAGCAGCTGGGGGACGGATGGCTACACCTTC. Translation: CASSWGTDGYTF.